Listed below are T cell receptor beta chains from one sample, sequenced in a study of T cells expressing NK-cell markers. Each CDR3 protein gets one entry in TCRdb, which reprocessed the 5' RACE reads and gives no DNA. In total, the table holds 160,000 or so distinct CDR3 sequences. Sequencing input: blood T cells: a sorted CD56 or NKG2C T cell subset, CD4+ or CD8+ T cells, or bulk PBMC T cells (not recorded which). These receptors originate from a woman aged 18 to 75 in good health. Both conserved end residues are part of each CDR3. Each record gives: CDR3 length, V gene, J gene, CDR3 protein.

15	TRBV3-1	TRBJ2-4	CASSPSGSGRNIQYF
14	TRBV2	TRBJ1-5	CASMGPTRGQPQHF
14	TRBV4-2	TRBJ1-2	CASSQDTGAYGYTF
16	TRBV6-1	TRBJ2-2	CASSEVWGRAPGELFF
13	TRBV5-1	TRBJ2-5	CASSPGHRETQYF
16	TRBV15	TRBJ2-7	CATSPETGFSSYEQYF
14	TRBV10-3	TRBJ2-5	CAISLDFSQETQYF
19	TRBV9	TRBJ2-4	CASSPRLAGIGIGSNIQYF
15	TRBV7-3	TRBJ2-1	CASSLNSGSYNEQFF
14	TRBV27	TRBJ2-5	CASSWGGGQETQYF
13	TRBV24-1	TRBJ1-2	CATSQGNSYGYTF
15	TRBV7-2	TRBJ2-2	CASSFGTLHTGELFF
16	TRBV5-1	TRBJ2-5	CASSRDPVTHQETQYF
15	TRBV4-1	TRBJ2-7	CASSQTDSTLYEQYF
16	TRBV12-3/TRBV12-4	TRBJ2-1	CASSFGTSGGDNEQFF
13	TRBV12-3/TRBV12-4	TRBJ2-1	CASSKGGGQKQFF
15	TRBV5-1	TRBJ2-2	CASSLAQTNTGELFF
13	TRBV5-1	TRBJ2-7	CASSGTVAWEQYF
16	TRBV5-1	TRBJ2-3	CASSLGTTISTDTQYF
17	TRBV5-1	TRBJ2-2	CASSFGSGSANTGELFF
14	TRBV6-1	TRBJ2-3	CASSRTTHTDTQYF
15	TRBV18	TRBJ2-2	CASSPVGGSTGELFF